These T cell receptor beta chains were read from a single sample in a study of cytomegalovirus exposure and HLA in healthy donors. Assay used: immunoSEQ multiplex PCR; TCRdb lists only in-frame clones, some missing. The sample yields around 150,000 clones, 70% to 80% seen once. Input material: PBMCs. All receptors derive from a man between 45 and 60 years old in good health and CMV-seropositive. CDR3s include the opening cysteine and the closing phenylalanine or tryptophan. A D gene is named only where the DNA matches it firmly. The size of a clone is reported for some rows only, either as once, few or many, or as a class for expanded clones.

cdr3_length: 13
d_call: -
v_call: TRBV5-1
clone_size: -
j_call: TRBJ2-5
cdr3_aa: CASSLAGQGTQYF
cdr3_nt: TGCGCCAGCAGCTTGGCCGGGCAGGGGACCCAGTACTTC

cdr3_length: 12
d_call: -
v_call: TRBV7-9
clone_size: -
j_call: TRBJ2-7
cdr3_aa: CASSLSVYEQYF
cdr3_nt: TGTGCCAGCAGCTTATCAGTATACGAGCAGTACTTC

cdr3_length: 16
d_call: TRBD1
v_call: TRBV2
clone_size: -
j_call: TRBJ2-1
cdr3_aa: CASRRPGQGIYNEQFF
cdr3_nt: TGTGCCAGCAGAAGGCCGGGACAGGGTATCTACAATGAGCAGTTCTTC

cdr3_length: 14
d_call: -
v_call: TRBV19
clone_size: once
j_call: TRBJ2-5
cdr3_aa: CASSLPGRAETQYF
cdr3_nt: TGTGCCAGTAGTCTTCCCGGGCGGGCAGAGACCCAGTACTTC

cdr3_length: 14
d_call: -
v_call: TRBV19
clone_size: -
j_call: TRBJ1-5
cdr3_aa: CASSSDSANQPQHF
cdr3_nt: TGTGCCAGTAGTTCGGACAGCGCCAATCAGCCCCAGCATTTT

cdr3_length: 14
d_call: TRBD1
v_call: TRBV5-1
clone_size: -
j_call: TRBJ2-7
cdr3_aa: CASSRTGATYEQYF
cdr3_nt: TGCGCCAGCAGCCGGACAGGTGCAACCTACGAGCAGTACTTC

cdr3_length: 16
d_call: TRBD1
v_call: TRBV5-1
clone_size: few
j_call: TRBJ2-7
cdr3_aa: CASSLARWDRDNEQYF
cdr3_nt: TGCGCCAGCAGCTTGGCTCGCTGGGACAGGGATAACGAGCAGTACTTC

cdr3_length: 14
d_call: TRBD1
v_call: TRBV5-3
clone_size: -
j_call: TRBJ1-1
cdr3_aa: CARSSPGQGPEAFF
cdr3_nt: TGTGCCAGAAGCTCACCGGGACAGGGTCCTGAAGCTTTCTTT

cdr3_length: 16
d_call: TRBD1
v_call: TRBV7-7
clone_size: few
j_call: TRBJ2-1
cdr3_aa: CASSPTTGGSYNEQFF
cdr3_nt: TGTGCCAGCAGCCCTACGACAGGGGGGTCCTACAATGAGCAGTTCTTC

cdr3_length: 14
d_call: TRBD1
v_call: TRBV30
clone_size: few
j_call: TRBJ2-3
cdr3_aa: CALAGTASTDTQYF
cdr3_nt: TGTGCCCTAGCCGGGACAGCTAGCACAGATACGCAGTATTTT

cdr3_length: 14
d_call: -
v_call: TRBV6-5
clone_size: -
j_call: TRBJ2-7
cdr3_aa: CASSYSLDSYEQYF
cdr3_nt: TGTGCCAGCAGTTACTCCCTCGATAGTTACGAGCAGTACTTC

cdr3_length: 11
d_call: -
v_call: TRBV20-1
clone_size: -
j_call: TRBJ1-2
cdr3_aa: CSASDGDGYTF
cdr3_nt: TGCAGTGCGAGCGACGGTGATGGCTACACCTTC

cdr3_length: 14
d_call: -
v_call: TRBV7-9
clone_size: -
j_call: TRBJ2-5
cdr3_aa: CASRGQRGMQTQYF
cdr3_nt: TGTGCCAGCAGGGGACAAAGGGGAATGCAGACCCAGTACTTC

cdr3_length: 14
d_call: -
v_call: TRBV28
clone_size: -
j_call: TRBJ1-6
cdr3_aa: CASSTHEGNSPLHF
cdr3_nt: TGTGCCAGCAGTACCCACGAGGGTAATTCACCCCTCCACTTT

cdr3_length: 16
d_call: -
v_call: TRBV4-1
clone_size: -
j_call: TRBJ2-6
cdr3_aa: CASSHSGASGANVLTF
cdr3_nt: TGCGCCAGCAGCCATTCAGGGGCATCTGGGGCCAACGTCCTGACTTTC

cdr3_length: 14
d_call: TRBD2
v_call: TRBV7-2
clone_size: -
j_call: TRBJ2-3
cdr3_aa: CASSLVKLAGTQYF
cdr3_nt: TGTGCCAGCAGCTTAGTGAAACTAGCGGGGACGCAGTATTTT

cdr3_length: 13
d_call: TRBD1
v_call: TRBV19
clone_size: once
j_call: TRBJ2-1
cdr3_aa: CASSINRDRDPFF
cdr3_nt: TGTGCCAGTAGTATAAACAGAGACAGGGACCCGTTCTTC

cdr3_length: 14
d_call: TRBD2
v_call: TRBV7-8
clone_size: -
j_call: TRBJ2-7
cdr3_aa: CASSLLLPGGEQYF
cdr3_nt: TGTGCCAGCAGCTTATTATTACCCGGGGGGGAGCAGTACTTC

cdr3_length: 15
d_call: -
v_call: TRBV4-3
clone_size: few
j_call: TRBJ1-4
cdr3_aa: CASSQDLDGRGKLFF
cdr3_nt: TGCGCCAGCAGCCAAGACCTGGACGGGAGGGGAAAACTGTTTTTT

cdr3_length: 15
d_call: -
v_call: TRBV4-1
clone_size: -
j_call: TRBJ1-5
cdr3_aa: CASSQVTVGNQPQHF
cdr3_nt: TGCGCCAGCAGCCAAGTGACAGTGGGGAATCAGCCCCAGCATTTT

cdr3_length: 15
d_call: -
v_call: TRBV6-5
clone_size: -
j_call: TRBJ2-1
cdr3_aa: CASSYGASSYNEQFF
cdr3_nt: TGTGCCAGCAGTTACGGCGCTAGCTCCTACAATGAGCAGTTCTTC

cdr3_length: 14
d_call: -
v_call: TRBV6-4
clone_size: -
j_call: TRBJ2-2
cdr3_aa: CASSDQVNTGELFF
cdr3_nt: TGTGCCAGCAGTGATCAGGTGAACACCGGGGAGCTGTTTTTT

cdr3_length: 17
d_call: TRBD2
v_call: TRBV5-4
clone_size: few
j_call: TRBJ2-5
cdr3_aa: CASSFLPGLADQETQYF
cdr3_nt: TGTGCCAGCAGCTTTTTACCGGGACTAGCGGACCAAGAGACCCAGTACTTC

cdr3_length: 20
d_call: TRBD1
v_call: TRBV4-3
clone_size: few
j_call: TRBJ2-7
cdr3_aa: CASSQDVGGQGRIGSYEQYF
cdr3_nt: TGCGCCAGCAGCCAAGATGTGGGAGGACAGGGTCGGATCGGCTCCTACGAGCAGTACTTC

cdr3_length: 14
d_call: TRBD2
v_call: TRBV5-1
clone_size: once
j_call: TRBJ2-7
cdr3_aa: CASSRTSGSYEQYF
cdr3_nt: TGCGCCAGCAGCCGAACTAGCGGCTCCTACGAGCAGTACTTC

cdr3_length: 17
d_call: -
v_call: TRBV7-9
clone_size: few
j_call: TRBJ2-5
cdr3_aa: CASSPYAGAQGQETQYF
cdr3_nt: TGTGCCAGCAGCCCTTACGCGGGGGCGCAGGGCCAAGAGACCCAGTACTTC